The T cell receptor beta chain under discussion was sequenced for a study of T cell responses to AZD1222 COVID-19 vaccine (dated by TCRdb to 2020 to 2023). Background on the whole study: TCR sequencing covered fewer than 250 trial participants: about 210 given two doses of AZD1222 and approximately 26 given two doses of MenACWY control vaccine. Enrollment into the trials was organized by age into subgroups of 18-55, 56-69 and 70-plus years, and those subgroups contained approximately 150, 30 and 60 TCR-sequenced participants, respectively. General findings and caveats noted by the study authors: In the small 56-69-year group, the increase in depth fell short of significance, most likely because of low power. After two AZD1222 doses, spike-specific TCR breadth and depth were significantly higher than at day 0 and than in MenACWY recipients. The vaccine-associated CD4 TCRs covered the entire spike protein, and the dominant responses fell in regions 160-218 and 743-854. Most participants were white British and females outnumbered males, and the authors suggested that clonal diversity may have been underestimated. No day 14 peak-response samples were available, so repertoires were characterized only after the peak T cell response. Conclusions about previously exposed vaccinees were limited because only a handful of AZD1222 recipients were SARS-CoV-2 seropositive at baseline. Reportedly, almost half of the unique spike-specific TCRs recognized epitopes lying outside the regions that are mutated in the B.1.351 and B.1.1.7 variants.

This clone showed up just once. This receptor's antigen is unknown. Within one base of it there is no much larger clone, and no base qualities were kept. The CDR3 regions of human TCRbeta chains were subjected to immunosequencing. The original methods were these. Repertoire TCRs were checked for matches against a reference library of SARS-CoV-2-specific TCRs that had been generated using the MIRA antigen-specificity platform. Breadth was defined as the fraction of unique TCRs that were SARS-CoV-2-associated, and depth was defined as the fraction of total T cells that were SARS-CoV-2-associated. Each spike-specific TCR was assigned to its reactive spike region and to a CD4 or CD8 class using the MIRA data. Log10-transformed breadth and depth values were compared by one-way ANOVA with Sidak's multiple comparisons tests. TCRdb retrieved this table from immuneACCESS and kept in-frame rearrangements only. Not all clones are present; in checked studies, unresolved V genes account for under half, and no reason is known for the remainder. The DNA gave D and trimming, while V, J and clone size come from that table. For this sample there are 100,000 or so clones; about 82% appear just once. Clones ranked in the top ten supply more than 5% of the sample.

Via the germline V gene, CDR1 is SGHVS and CDR2 FNYEAQ. V is shortened by 1 base, J by 2 bases, and the region joining them spans 6 bases. The CDR3 starts with the cysteine, ends with the phenylalanine, and has 15 residues. Only the CDR3 region is kept as DNA, spanning 45 bases read in frame from base 1. Reading the label with the study, this specimen's time point is: about 28 days (+/-7) after the second vaccine dose. AZD1222 recipients whose second dose came at about 4 weeks and those whose second dose came at about 12 weeks were combined into one group, since spike-specific TCR depth and breadth did not differ between the two schedules. Vaccinee samples came from UK trials COV001 and COV002, including a single-blind randomized controlled phase 2/3 trial of AZD1222 (ChAdOx1 nCoV-19) in healthy adults. For TCRbeta chain sequencing, PBMC samples from trial participants were taken at day 0 and at day 28 after the second dose.

The chain is encoded by TRBV7-6 joined to TRBJ1-6; no D gene can be assigned with confidence. Material: peripheral blood, obtained 28 days after the second AZD1222 dose. The sequence was obtained from an adult who received the AZD1222 COVID-19 vaccine. Here is the DNA: TGTGCCAGCAGCTTAGATTCGACCTATAATTCACCCCTCCACTTT. This translates into CASSLDSTYNSPLHF.